This is a list of T cell receptor beta chains from one sample in a study of beta chain features in type 1 diabetes. Some clones are missing from TCRdb's copy, which holds only in-frame ones; the method was immunoSEQ multiplex PCR. Of hundreds of thousands of clones listed, over 12% are singletons. Sequencing was done on a sample of naive CD4+ T cells from blood. The receptors come from a man younger than 30 with type 1 diabetes. The CDR3 runs from the conserved cysteine through the conserved F or W. D genes are given only for firm matches. The size of a clone is reported for some rows only, either as once, few or many, or as a class for expanded clones.

clone_size j_call v_call d_call cdr3_nt cdr3_aa
NA TRBJ2-7 TRBV30 NA TGTGCCTGGACCGGGACCGGAAGACCCTACGAGCAGTACTTC CAWTGTGRPYEQYF
few TRBJ2-1 TRBV6-1 TRBD2 TGTGCCAGCAGACTAGCGGGAGGGTCCAATGAGCAGTTCTTC CASRLAGGSNEQFF
few TRBJ2-2 TRBV4-3 NA TGCGCCAGCAGCCAAGAACCTAAGGCCGGGGAGCTGTTTTTT CASSQEPKAGELFF
NA TRBJ2-5 TRBV7-9 NA TGTGCCAGCAAAACGGGAGTACGAGAGACCCAGTACTTC CASKTGVRETQYF
NA TRBJ2-7 TRBV7-2 NA TGTGCCAGCAGCTTACGTCCGGGGGGCGTTGACGAGCAGTACTTC CASSLRPGGVDEQYF
NA TRBJ2-3 TRBV2 TRBD1 TGTGCCACCCCGGGACAGGGGACAGATACGCAGTATTTT CATPGQGTDTQYF
few TRBJ2-2 TRBV10-3 TRBD2 TGTGCCATCAGGACGGGGACTAGAGTCACCGGGGAGCTGTTTTTT CAIRTGTRVTGELFF
NA TRBJ2-7 TRBV28 NA TGTGCCAGCAGTACAGGGTCGAGCGAGCAGTACTTC CASSTGSSEQYF
NA TRBJ2-3 TRBV19 NA TGTGCCAGTAGTATGGTACGGACTAGCACAGATACGCAGTATTTT CASSMVRTSTDTQYF
few TRBJ2-3 TRBV6-1 NA TGTGCCAGCAGAGGAATCCTCGGGGGAGATACGCAGTATTTT CASRGILGGDTQYF
few TRBJ2-6 TRBV7-2 NA TGTGCCAGCAGCTTAGATTACCAGGCTTCCAACGTCCTGACTTTC CASSLDYQASNVLTF
few TRBJ2-2 TRBV29-1 NA TGCAGTGAGGGACACCTGAACACCGGGGAGCTGTTTTTT CSEGHLNTGELFF
few TRBJ2-7 TRBV28 NA TGTGCCATCAGAGAACAGGATAATTCCTTCTACGAGCAGTACTTC CAIREQDNSFYEQYF
few TRBJ2-3 TRBV30 TRBD2 TGTGCCTGGGGACCTCTGGCGGGAGGAATGGATACGCAGTATTTT CAWGPLAGGMDTQYF
NA TRBJ2-3 TRBV9 NA TGTGCCAGCAGCGTAGCAAGGGGAACCACTTATACGCAGTATTTT CASSVARGTTYTQYF
NA TRBJ1-1 TRBV9 NA TGTGCCAGCAGGCAAACTGAAGCTTTCTTT CASRQTEAFF
NA TRBJ1-1 TRBV6-6 TRBD1 TGTGCCAGCAGTGCGGGACAGGGACAGACTGAAGCTTTCTTT CASSAGQGQTEAFF
few TRBJ2-1 TRBV7-2 NA TGTGCCAGCAGCTCCGGGGCGGTGGGGCAGAATGAGCAGTTCTTC CASSSGAVGQNEQFF
few TRBJ2-3 TRBV30 NA TGTGCCTGGAGTGCTACAGATACGCAGTATTTT CAWSATDTQYF
NA TRBJ2-7 TRBV6-5 TRBD1 TGTGCCAGCAGTTACTCCGGGACAGGCATGGGCGAGCAGTACTTC CASSYSGTGMGEQYF
few TRBJ2-5 TRBV9 TRBD1 TGTGCCAGCAGCGTAGCGGGAGGACAGGGGGCAAAGACCCAGTACTTC CASSVAGGQGAKTQYF
few TRBJ2-7 TRBV7-2 NA TGTGCCAGCAGCTTAGTACGGGGACCCTACGAGCAGTACTTC CASSLVRGPYEQYF
few TRBJ2-2 TRBV5-1 NA TGCGCCAGCAGCGTTGGCACAGCGGCGAACACCGGGGAGCTGTTTTTT CASSVGTAANTGELFF
NA TRBJ1-5 TRBV7-2 NA TGTGCCAGCAGCTTAGTTCCAGGTTATCAGCCCCAGCATTTT CASSLVPGYQPQHF
NA TRBJ2-1 TRBV6-5 TRBD2 TGTGCCAGCAGGCGGGGGGCACCCTACAATGAGCAGTTCTTC CASRRGAPYNEQFF
NA TRBJ2-2 TRBV5-1 NA TGCGCCAGCACCCCGGGGAAAACCGGGGAGCTGTTTTTT CASTPGKTGELFF
few TRBJ2-1 TRBV2 TRBD2 TGTGCCAGCAGTGAAAAGGGACTATTGAATGAGCAGTTCTTC CASSEKGLLNEQFF
NA TRBJ1-1 TRBV9 NA TGTGCCAGCAGCGTAGTGAGCAGCATGAACACTGAAGCTTTCTTT CASSVVSSMNTEAFF
NA TRBJ1-5 TRBV10-3 NA TGTGCCATCAGTGCGGGGGAGGATCAGCCCCAGCATTTT CAISAGEDQPQHF
few TRBJ2-5 TRBV4-2 NA TGTGCCAGCACCCCACGAAGGGCCCCGGGAGAGACCCAGTACTTC CASTPRRAPGETQYF
few TRBJ1-4 TRBV7-3 NA TGTGCCAGCACCGACGGATGGAATGAAAAACTGTTTTTT CASTDGWNEKLFF
few TRBJ2-7 TRBV15 NA TGTGCCACCAGCAGAGAGTGGGGCAACAGGGCCTACGAGCAGTACTTC CATSREWGNRAYEQYF
NA TRBJ2-5 TRBV19 TRBD2 TGTGCCAGTACCACGGGGGGAGGTGAGACCCAGTACTTC CASTTGGGETQYF
few TRBJ2-7 TRBV5-1 NA TGCGCCAGCAGCTTGGGAGGCAACTCCTACGAGCAGTACTTC CASSLGGNSYEQYF
NA TRBJ2-7 TRBV6-5 NA TGTGCCAGCGCAGCTAGCTCCTACGAGCAGTACTTC CASAASSYEQYF
NA TRBJ1-5 TRBV7-2 NA TGTGCCAGCAGCCAACAGGGAGGGCAGCCCCAGCATTTT CASSQQGGQPQHF
few TRBJ2-2 TRBV30 NA TGTGCCTGGAGTGTAGTACCGGGGACCGGGGAGCTGTTTTTT CAWSVVPGTGELFF
few TRBJ2-5 TRBV4-1 TRBD1 TGCGCCAGCAGCCTACGTCCCCCAGGGGGCCGGGAGACCCAGTACTTC CASSLRPPGGRETQYF
NA TRBJ2-5 TRBV9 NA TGTGCCAGCAGCGTAGAGCCAGGACGAGGCGAGACCCAGTACTTC CASSVEPGRGETQYF
NA TRBJ1-4 TRBV5-1 NA TGCGCCAGCAGCTTGGAAGGGGACGCTAATGAAAAACTGTTTTTT CASSLEGDANEKLFF
NA TRBJ1-1 TRBV18 TRBD1 TGTGCCAGCGGCACAAACAGGGGCCGCACTGAAGCTTTCTTT CASGTNRGRTEAFF
NA TRBJ1-5 TRBV13 NA TGTGCCAGCAGCGGAGGTCGGCAGCCCCAGCATTTT CASSGGRQPQHF